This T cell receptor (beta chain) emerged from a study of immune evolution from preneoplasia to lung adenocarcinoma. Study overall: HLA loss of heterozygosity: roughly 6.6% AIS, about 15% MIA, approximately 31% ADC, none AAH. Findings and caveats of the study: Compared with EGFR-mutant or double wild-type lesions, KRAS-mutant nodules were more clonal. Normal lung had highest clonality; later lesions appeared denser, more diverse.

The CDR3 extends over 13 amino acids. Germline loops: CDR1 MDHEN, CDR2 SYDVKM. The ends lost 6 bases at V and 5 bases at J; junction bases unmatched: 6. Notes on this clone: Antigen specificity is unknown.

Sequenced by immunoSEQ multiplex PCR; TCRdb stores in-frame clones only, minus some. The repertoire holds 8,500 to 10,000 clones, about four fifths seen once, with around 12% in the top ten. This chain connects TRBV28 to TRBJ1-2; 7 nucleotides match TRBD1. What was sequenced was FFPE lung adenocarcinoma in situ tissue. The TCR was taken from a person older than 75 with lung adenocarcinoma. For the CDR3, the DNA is TGTGCCAGCAGCCCCGGCAGGGGGTATGGCTACACCTTC. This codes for CASSPGRGYGYTF.